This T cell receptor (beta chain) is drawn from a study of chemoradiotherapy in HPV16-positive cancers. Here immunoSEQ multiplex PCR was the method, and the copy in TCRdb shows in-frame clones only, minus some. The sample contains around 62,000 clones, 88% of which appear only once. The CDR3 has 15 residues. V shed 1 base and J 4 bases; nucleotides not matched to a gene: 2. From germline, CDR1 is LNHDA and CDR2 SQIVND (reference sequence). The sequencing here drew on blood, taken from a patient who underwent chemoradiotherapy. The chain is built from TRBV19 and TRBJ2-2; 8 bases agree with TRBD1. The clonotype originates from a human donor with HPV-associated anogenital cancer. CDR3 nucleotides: TGTGCCAGTAGTATAGCCAGGGGGCTCACCGGGGAGCTGTTTTTT. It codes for CASSIARGLTGELFF.